This T cell receptor (beta chain) came from a study of blood T cell repertoires in COVID-19. V was cut by 1 base and J by 9 bases, with 10 bases left in between. This CDR3 has 14 residues. CDR1 is LGHDT, CDR2 YNNKEL, per germline (reference sequence). Original data processing: Estimation of nucleated cell counts relied on the amplification of reference gene primers. TCRdb's table, derived via immunoSEQ multiplex PCR, lists solely in-frame clones and lacks some. V, J and clone size are those of that table, while D and trimming were read from the DNA. The table records roughly 120,000 clones, about 93% of them present only once.

The rearrangement joins TRBV3-1 (or the pseudogene TRBV3-2) to TRBJ1-6; TRBD1 is a possible D gene (5 bases). The TCR sequence derives from a man between 50 and 59 years old with COVID-19, enrolled during active disease. The sample consisted of peripheral blood. CDR3 loop: CASSQGSTVSPLHF. The CDR3, as DNA: TGTGCCAGCAGCCAAGGGTCGACAGTTTCACCCCTCCACTTT.